This T cell receptor (beta chain) was sequenced for a study of T cell repertoires in cytomegalovirus infection. The overall study: Use of recently identified HLA-C-restricted and well-studied HLA-B-restricted CMV epitopes was part of the study. Carrying CMV and the relevant HLA type showed in public TCR beta signatures.

General study results and limits: The response measured ex vivo was dominated by TCR beta clonotypes (HLA-C-restricted and CMV-specific). Cumulative frequency (of public TCR beta family members) identified carriers of CMV plus the relevant HLA.

In TCRdb, the reads were re-called with MiXCR into one record per CDR3 protein. The repertoire holds about 120,000 distinct CDR3 sequences, with roughly 30% as singletons. This clonotype was seen ten or more times. What it recognizes is unknown. The J segment lost 5 bases and the V segment lost 6 bases, leaving 2 bases of the junction unmatched. The CDR3 is made up of 12 amino acids. The germline V gene has CDR1 SGHTA and CDR2 FQGNSA. The sample here was CD8+ T cells from cultured PBMCs, taken from culture after CMV antigen stimulation. The receptor was derived from a human donor in good health (CMV status not recorded). Some clones in this sample may be carry-over from other donors' samples. V usage is TRBV7-2 and J usage is TRBJ2-3; 7 nucleotides agree with TRBD1. Written as DNA, the CDR3 is TGTGCCAGCAGAAGGGACAGAGATACGCAGTATTTT. As protein: CASRRDRDTQYF.